Below are 5 T cell receptor beta chains sequenced from a single sample in a study of cytomegalovirus exposure and HLA in healthy donors. PCR primers comprised 60 Vbeta and 13 Jbeta primers. Sequenced by immunoSEQ multiplex PCR; TCRdb stores in-frame clones only, minus some. Of 200,000 or so clones in the sample, approximately 80% are singletons; the top ten hold less than 6%. Source material: PBMCs. Every receptor here comes from a woman aged 30 to 39 in good health and CMV-seropositive.

The chain uses TRBV4-1 and TRBJ1-1; D is perhaps TRBD1 (5 bases). Germline V gene sequence: CDR1 MGHRA, CDR2 YSYEKL. The CDR3 spans 13 residues. Trimming left V 7 bases short and J 0 bases short, with 9 bases between. For the CDR3, the DNA is TGCGCCAGCAATCAGGGCTTGAACACTGAAGCTTTCTTT. Protein: CASNQGLNTEAFF.

The chain couples TRBV6-5 to TRBJ1-2, with 8 bases identical to TRBD1. The ends lost 1 base at V and 6 bases at J; junction bases unmatched: 7. CDR1 is MNHEY, CDR2 SVGAGI, per germline. There are 15 residues in the CDR3. CDR3: CASSYYVQGVDGYTF. In DNA form, the CDR3 reads TGTGCCAGCAGTTACTACGTACAGGGGGTCGATGGCTACACCTTC.

V usage is TRBV14 and J usage is TRBJ1-1; a weak D match, TRBD1 (6 bases). Germline loops: CDR1 SGHDN, CDR2 FVKESK. The V and J ends lost 4 bases and 2 bases respectively, with 17 bases between them. The CDR3 extends over 16 amino acids. The CDR3 is CASSRRGGLLNTEAFF. DNA for the CDR3: TGTGCCAGCAGCCGAAGGGGGGGGTTACTTAACACTGAAGCTTTCTTT.

The chain uses TRBV10-2 and TRBJ2-1; the match to TRBD2 covers 15 bases. The germline V gene encodes CDR1 WSHSY and CDR2 SAAADI. The CDR3 runs to 15 residues. V dropped 6 bases and J dropped 9; count of bases not matched to a gene: 6. The CDR3 here is CASSGLAGGRGEQFF. CDR3 nucleotide sequence: TGCGCCAGCAGCGGACTAGCGGGAGGGAGGGGTGAGCAGTTCTTC.

The chain has TRBV5-1 and TRBJ1-3; D ambiguous. Germline CDR1 and CDR2: SGHRS and YFSETQ. Deletions cut 0 bases from V and 2 bases from J, with 6 bases between. This CDR3 comprises 14 residues. The CDR3 bases are TGCGCCAGCAGCTTGGTAGGAGCTGGAAACACCATATATTTT. Translated, it gives CASSLVGAGNTIYF.